A selection of T cell receptor beta chains follows, all from one sample in a study of blood T cell repertoires in COVID-19. Clones were sequenced by immunoSEQ multiplex PCR, and TCRdb holds only the in-frame ones, with some missing. The sample has roughly 300,000 clones, around 90% seen once; the top ten hold 1.1%. Sequenced input: PBMCs or T cells enriched from blood (not recorded which). These receptors came from a woman in her 30s who had recovered from COVID-19. Both conserved end residues are part of each CDR3. Each record gives: clone size, J gene, D gene, V gene, CDR3 DNA, CDR3 protein. The D gene is left open where the match is weak. The size entry is marked missing in some rows and otherwise reads once, few, many or a size class.

clone size: -; J gene: TRBJ2-1; D gene: TRBD2; V gene: TRBV4-3; CDR3 DNA: TGCGCCAGCAGCCAAGATCTAGCGGGAGGCCGAAACGGCATCTACAATGAGCAGTTCTTC; CDR3 protein: CASSQDLAGGRNGIYNEQFF
clone size: -; J gene: TRBJ2-3; D gene: -; V gene: TRBV5-1; CDR3 DNA: TGCGCCAGCAGCTCGACAGTCACAGATACGCAGTATTTT; CDR3 protein: CASSSTVTDTQYF
clone size: -; J gene: TRBJ1-5; D gene: TRBD1; V gene: TRBV6-5; CDR3 DNA: TGTGCCAGCAGTAGGGACAGGAATCAGCCCCAGCATTTT; CDR3 protein: CASSRDRNQPQHF
clone size: -; J gene: TRBJ1-5; D gene: -; V gene: TRBV7-9; CDR3 DNA: TGTGCCAGCAGCTATTTCGATCAGCCCCAGCATTTT; CDR3 protein: CASSYFDQPQHF
clone size: -; J gene: TRBJ1-2; D gene: TRBD1; V gene: TRBV28; CDR3 DNA: TGTGCCAGCAGTGAATTACAGGGGGCCCCCAACTATGGCTACACCTTC; CDR3 protein: CASSELQGAPNYGYTF
clone size: -; J gene: TRBJ1-5; D gene: -; V gene: TRBV9; CDR3 DNA: TGTGCCAGCAGCCTCGGGGGGAACAATCAGCCCCAGCATTTT; CDR3 protein: CASSLGGNNQPQHF
clone size: -; J gene: TRBJ2-7; D gene: TRBD1; V gene: TRBV5-5; CDR3 DNA: TGTGCCAGCAGCGAAGGGACAGAACTTATTTACGAGCAGTACTTC; CDR3 protein: CASSEGTELIYEQYF
clone size: -; J gene: TRBJ1-2; D gene: TRBD1; V gene: TRBV2; CDR3 DNA: TGTGCCAGCCGCAGGGGGAGAGGCTACACCTTC; CDR3 protein: CASRRGRGYTF
clone size: -; J gene: TRBJ2-1; D gene: TRBD2; V gene: TRBV24-1; CDR3 DNA: TGTGCCACCAGTGATCCGCCGGGACTAGCTTCCAATGAGCAGTTCTTC; CDR3 protein: CATSDPPGLASNEQFF
clone size: -; J gene: TRBJ1-2; D gene: TRBD1; V gene: TRBV28; CDR3 DNA: TGTGCCAGCAGTAAGGCAGGGGGCAGCGAAGGCTACACCTTC; CDR3 protein: CASSKAGGSEGYTF
clone size: -; J gene: TRBJ2-3; D gene: TRBD2; V gene: TRBV19; CDR3 DNA: TGTGCCAGTAGCCTACTAGCGGGAGGGAGCACAGATACGCAGTATTTT; CDR3 protein: CASSLLAGGSTDTQYF
clone size: -; J gene: TRBJ2-2; D gene: -; V gene: TRBV11-2; CDR3 DNA: TGTGCCAGCAGCTTAACTTCGTCAAACACCGGGGAGCTGTTTTTT; CDR3 protein: CASSLTSSNTGELFF
clone size: -; J gene: TRBJ2-1; D gene: TRBD1; V gene: TRBV5-6; CDR3 DNA: TGTGCCAGCAGCTTCCGACAGGGTAGAATAAATGAGCAGTTCTTC; CDR3 protein: CASSFRQGRINEQFF
clone size: -; J gene: TRBJ1-1; D gene: -; V gene: TRBV19; CDR3 DNA: TGTGCCAGTAGTATCCCCCTGGGGGGGAACACTGAAGCTTTCTTT; CDR3 protein: CASSIPLGGNTEAFF
clone size: -; J gene: TRBJ1-1; D gene: -; V gene: TRBV30; CDR3 DNA: TGTGCCTGGAGTGCTGCCCCCGCGACTGAAGCTTTCTTT; CDR3 protein: CAWSAAPATEAFF
clone size: -; J gene: TRBJ1-2; D gene: -; V gene: TRBV30; CDR3 DNA: TGTGCCTGGAGATCAGGGGACGGCTACACCTTC; CDR3 protein: CAWRSGDGYTF
clone size: -; J gene: TRBJ1-2; D gene: TRBD1; V gene: TRBV27; CDR3 DNA: TGTGCCAGCAGTCCGATTGGAGCACGGACAGGGGGTATCGCAGGTGGCTACACCTTC; CDR3 protein: CASSPIGARTGGIAGGYTF
clone size: -; J gene: TRBJ2-1; D gene: -; V gene: TRBV10-2; CDR3 DNA: TGCGCCAGCAGTGAGGGAACTGACTACTACAATGAGCAGTTCTTC; CDR3 protein: CASSEGTDYYNEQFF
clone size: -; J gene: TRBJ2-1; D gene: -; V gene: TRBV28; CDR3 DNA: TGTGCCAGCAGAAAACCTATTTACAATGAGCAGTTCTTC; CDR3 protein: CASRKPIYNEQFF
clone size: -; J gene: TRBJ1-2; D gene: -; V gene: TRBV7-9; CDR3 DNA: TGTGCCAGCAGCTTAGCTGGACAGAAATCTAACTATGGCTACACCTTC; CDR3 protein: CASSLAGQKSNYGYTF
clone size: -; J gene: TRBJ2-7; D gene: TRBD2; V gene: TRBV27; CDR3 DNA: TGTGCCAGCAGTTCCACCCTCGGGGGGGCCCTCTCCTACGAGCAGTACTTC; CDR3 protein: CASSSTLGGALSYEQYF
clone size: once; J gene: TRBJ1-2; D gene: TRBD1; V gene: TRBV19; CDR3 DNA: TGTGCCTCAAAAGGAACGGGACAGCTGTGGGGCTACACCTTC; CDR3 protein: CASKGTGQLWGYTF
clone size: -; J gene: TRBJ2-7; D gene: TRBD1; V gene: TRBV9; CDR3 DNA: TGTGCCAGCAGCGTGCAGAAGGACAGGGTGCCCGATCCCTACGAGCAGTACTTC; CDR3 protein: CASSVQKDRVPDPYEQYF
clone size: -; J gene: TRBJ2-1; D gene: -; V gene: TRBV9; CDR3 DNA: TGTGCCAGCAGCGTAGCAATTAGCGAGCCTAATGAGCAGTTCTTC; CDR3 protein: CASSVAISEPNEQFF
clone size: -; J gene: TRBJ1-1; D gene: -; V gene: TRBV29-1; CDR3 DNA: TGCAGCGTTGCCCCACCGGGACAAAACACTGAAGCTTTCTTT; CDR3 protein: CSVAPPGQNTEAFF
clone size: -; J gene: TRBJ1-2; D gene: TRBD1; V gene: TRBV4-3; CDR3 DNA: TGCGCCAGCAGCCAAGCGCAGGGACAGGGCTATGGCTACACCTTC; CDR3 protein: CASSQAQGQGYGYTF
clone size: -; J gene: TRBJ1-5; D gene: -; V gene: TRBV7-2; CDR3 DNA: TGTGCCAGCAGCTTGTCAGGGAACCAGCCCCAGCATTTT; CDR3 protein: CASSLSGNQPQHF
clone size: -; J gene: TRBJ1-1; D gene: TRBD1; V gene: TRBV19; CDR3 DNA: TGTGCCAGTAGTATTAGGGGGCTTATGAACACTGAAGCTTTCTTT; CDR3 protein: CASSIRGLMNTEAFF
clone size: -; J gene: TRBJ1-5; D gene: TRBD1; V gene: TRBV19; CDR3 DNA: TGTGCCAGTAGCGGCCCGGGACAGTCCAATCAGCCCCAGCATTTT; CDR3 protein: CASSGPGQSNQPQHF
clone size: -; J gene: TRBJ2-1; D gene: TRBD2; V gene: TRBV6-2/TRBV6-3; CDR3 DNA: TGTGCCAGCAGTTACGGGACTAGCGGGAGCAATGAGCAGTTCTTC; CDR3 protein: CASSYGTSGSNEQFF
clone size: -; J gene: TRBJ2-5; D gene: -; V gene: TRBV27; CDR3 DNA: TGTGCCAGCAGTCTAAAGGGGGTACAGGTAGGGCGACAAGAGACCCAGTACTTC; CDR3 protein: CASSLKGVQVGRQETQYF
clone size: -; J gene: TRBJ1-4; D gene: -; V gene: TRBV5-4; CDR3 DNA: TGTGCCAGCAGCCCTACAAGAACCTTGGGCAATGAAAAACTGTTTTTT; CDR3 protein: CASSPTRTLGNEKLFF
clone size: -; J gene: TRBJ2-7; D gene: -; V gene: TRBV29-1; CDR3 DNA: TGCAGCGCGGTAGATGCCCCCAAGCCGTACGAGCAGTACTTC; CDR3 protein: CSAVDAPKPYEQYF
clone size: once; J gene: TRBJ1-6; D gene: -; V gene: TRBV5-6; CDR3 DNA: TGTGCCAGCAGCTTGAGGGGCGTGGGTTCACCCCTCCACTTT; CDR3 protein: CASSLRGVGSPLHF
clone size: -; J gene: TRBJ2-3; D gene: -; V gene: TRBV5-1; CDR3 DNA: TGCGCCAGCAAAATCGACTTCTTCACAGATACGCAGTATTTT; CDR3 protein: CASKIDFFTDTQYF
clone size: -; J gene: TRBJ1-3; D gene: -; V gene: TRBV19; CDR3 DNA: TGTGCCAGTAGAACTTCAGGGGACGTTTCTGGAAACACCATATATTTT; CDR3 protein: CASRTSGDVSGNTIYF
clone size: -; J gene: TRBJ2-1; D gene: -; V gene: TRBV24-1; CDR3 DNA: TGTGCCACCAGTAATCAGGGGCGGGATGAGCAGTTCTTC; CDR3 protein: CATSNQGRDEQFF